Listed here are 6 T cell receptor beta chains from one sample, sequenced in a study of T cells in tuberculosis. Profiled with immunoSEQ multiplex PCR; TCRdb holds only in-frame clones, not every one. The profile shows about 34,000 clones, roughly nine tenths of them singletons. The sequencing sample was made of PBMCs. The source of these receptors is a donor aged 10-35 years with latent tuberculosis or without tuberculosis infection.

For this clone: The junction differs from germline at one of its ends, possibly a read error. The chain carries TRBV4-1 and TRBJ2-7; possible D gene TRBD2, 6 bases. The CDR3 loop spans 12 amino acids. Germline CDR1 and CDR2: MGHRA and YSYEKL. Here the CDR3 reads CASSQGGYGQYF. The CDR3 bases are TGCGCCAGCAGCCAGGGAGGATACGGGCAGTACTTC.

The chain is built from TRBV4-1 and TRBJ1-3, with D maybe TRBD1 (6 bases). The V gene lost 2 bases and the J gene lost 0 bases, with 11 bases spanning the gap. This CDR3 has 16 amino acids. Germline CDR1 and CDR2: MGHRA and YSYEKL. The CDR3 region is CASSQHRDNSGNTIYF. Here the CDR3 DNA reads TGCGCCAGCAGCCAACACCGGGACAACTCTGGAAACACCATATATTTT.

This chain joins TRBV2 and TRBJ1-5, with no clear D. This CDR3 spans 14 amino acids. V was clipped by 0 bases and J by 5 bases, with 8 bases between them. In germline, CDR1 is SNHLY, CDR2 FYNNEI. The CDR3 sequence is CASSEAQTDQPQHF. As DNA, the CDR3 is TGTGCCAGCAGTGAAGCGCAAACGGATCAGCCCCAGCATTTT.

The chain carries TRBV7-2 and TRBJ1-1; TRBD1 agrees at 7 bases. V was pared by 1 base and J by 3 bases, with 17 bases of the junction left unmatched. The CDR3 consists of 19 residues. In germline, CDR1 is SGHTA, CDR2 FQGNSA. In nucleotides, the CDR3 is TGTGCCAGCAGCTTAGGAGGCCTGACAGGGTTGAGACCCTACACTGAAGCTTTCTTT. Protein product: CASSLGGLTGLRPYTEAFF.

The V and J genes are TRBV7-2 and TRBJ1-6; a weak D match, TRBD1 (5 bases). Trimming removed 3 bases from V and 8 bases from J, with 11 bases in between. Per germline, CDR1 SGHTA and CDR2 FQGNSA. The length of the CDR3 is 14 residues. CDR3 sequence (DNA): TGTGCCAGCAGCTTGGGGCAGGGCTATTCACCCCTCCACTTT. Residues: CASSLGQGYSPLHF.

The V call is TRBV6-5, the J call TRBJ1-5, with 10 bases that match TRBD1. V lost 5 bases to trimming and J lost 7 bases; unmatched junction nucleotides: 8. The germline V gene has CDR1 MNHEY and CDR2 SVGAGI. CDR3 length: 15 residues. CDR3 loop: CASSTGTGAGQPQHF. As DNA, the CDR3 is TGTGCCAGCAGTACCGGGACAGGGGCGGGACAGCCCCAGCATTTT.